The 6 T cell receptor beta chains below were found in one sample sequenced in a study of monozygotic twins with inflammatory bowel disease. TCRdb re-called the 5' RACE reads, yielding one record per CDR3 amino acid sequence without DNA. The table for this sample gives approximately 400,000 distinct CDR3 sequences. Sequencing was performed on blood. The receptors stem from a human donor with ulcerative colitis or Crohn's disease, or a healthy co-twin of an affected twin (not recorded which).

This chain joins TRBV6-2 or TRBV6-3 and TRBJ2-2; TCRdb's D call of TRBD1 is untestable without DNA. This CDR3 contains 14 residues. Germline assignment: CDR1 MNHEY and CDR2 SVGEGT. CDR3 sequence: CASSYNPGTGELFF.

This chain links TRBV6-1 with TRBJ2-3. The V gene's germline CDR1 is MNHNS and CDR2 SASEGT. The length of the CDR3 is 14 residues. CDR3 region: CASGTESNTDTQYF.

The gene calls are TRBV2 and TRBJ1-2; TCRdb indicates TRBD1, and absent DNA this call remains unverified. The CDR3 totals 15 residues. Germline V gene sequence: CDR1 SNHLY, CDR2 FYNNEI. CDR3 in amino acids: CASSPGQGRGYGYTF.

The gene calls are TRBV7-6 and TRBJ1-4. This CDR3 region has 13 residues. In germline, CDR1 is SGHVS, CDR2 FNYEAQ. CDR3 amino acids: CASSLVTNEKLFF.

The J gene is TRBJ2-1, the V gene TRBV7-2; TCRdb proposes TRBD2, but this gene call is untestable without DNA. CDR1 is SGHTA, CDR2 FQGNSA, per germline. The CDR3 spans 14 residues. CDR3 loop: CASNAASGYNEQFF.

The chain recombines TRBV19 with TRBJ2-1; TCRdb names TRBD2, which stays unverified in the absence of DNA. This CDR3 region has 16 residues. The germline V gene has CDR1 LNHDA and CDR2 SQIVND (reference sequence). CDR3: CASQLGLAGGQNEQFF.